This note documents a single TCR beta chain sequence. The data are from a study of technical replicates of blood from several donors. Here immunoSEQ multiplex PCR was the method, and the copy in TCRdb shows in-frame clones only, minus some. The data contain about 78,000 clones, 95% of them singletons. This TCR came from a human donor in good health. The source material was T cells isolated from PBMCs.

CDR3 bases: TGTGCCAGTACCCCGGGGACAGGGGGTAACGATGAGCAGTTCTTC. Its translation is CASTPGTGGNDEQFF. This sequence joins TRBV19 and TRBJ2-1; TRBD1 matches at 11 bases. Germline loops: CDR1 LNHDA, CDR2 SQIVND (reference sequence). Germline trimming cut 7 bases from V and 8 bases from J; bases unmatched to any gene: 10. The CDR3 spans 15 residues. Filled out from reference TRBV19 and TRBJ2-1, the complete variable domain reads DGGITQSPKYLFRKEGQNVTLSCEQNLNHDAMYWYRQDPGQGLRLIYYSQIVNDFQKGDIAEGYSVSREKKESFPLTVTSAQKNPTAFYLCASTPGTGGNDEQFFGPGTRLTVL.